The sequence of this TCR delta chain was determined in a study of human gamma delta and Vdelta1 T cells. Germline-derived CDR1 and CDR2 are TSWWSYY and QGS. The CDR3 runs 19 residues. V was pared by 2 bases and J by 5 bases, with 27 bases between. Remarks on this clone: Its antigen is not identified.

General study findings and limits: Delta One T cells were reportedly polyclonal and broadly cytotoxic against acute myeloid leukemia.

TCRdb reprocessed the PCR reads using CATT. The sample contains about 13,000 delta-chain clones, over 40% of which appear only once. The clonotype was recovered from a human donor in good health. The sample consisted of Vdelta1 gamma-delta T cells from blood grown in culture (DOT cells). This rearrangement joins TRDV1 to TRDJ1; perhaps TRDD3 as D (6 bases). CDR3 loop: CALGERGLLWGNGSDKLIF. The CDR3 nucleotides are TGTGCTCTTGGGGAAAGGGGTCTACTCTGGGGAAACGGATCGGATAAACTCATCTTT.